Shown below are 11 T cell receptor beta chains from a single sample sequenced in a study of post-analysis software for immune sequencing data. Points from the study as a whole: When patients were compared with controls, about five TRBV segments were more frequent, TRBV5-6, TRBV5-1 and TRBV20-1 among them.

These TCRs are of unknown antigen specificity. Unique molecular identifiers tagged the TCR beta cDNA libraries. TCRdb reprocessed the PCR reads via MiXCR and lists one record per CDR3 protein. There are about 680,000 distinct CDR3 sequences in the sample; approximately 59% occur only once, and around 11% lies in the top ten. Sequencing was carried out using blood. The receptors were sampled from a girl aged 2 to 9 with multiple sclerosis.

In DNA, the CDR3 is TGTGCCAGCAGTTTGGGGAGCGGGACCTACGAGCAGTACTTC. Translated: CASSLGSGTYEQYF. The chain carries TRBV12-3 or TRBV12-4 and TRBJ2-1; 7 bases are shared with TRBD2. The J call may be mistaken, given a closer DNA end match to TRBJ2-7. The CDR3 is 14 amino acids.

This chain uses TRBV6-5 with TRBJ2-1; 10 bases line up with TRBD2. V lost 7 bases to trimming and J lost 10 bases; unmatched junction nucleotides: 13. Germline CDR1 is MNHEY and CDR2 is SVGAGI. The CDR3 runs to 15 residues. The CDR3 reads CASTNPSGSTYEQFF. The CDR3 DNA is TGTGCCAGCACCAACCCTAGCGGGAGCACCTACGAGCAGTTCTTC.

This clonotype was picked up a small number of times. The chain employs TRBV4-3 and TRBJ2-5; 9 nucleotides match TRBD1. The ends lost 0 bases at V and 5 bases at J; junction bases unmatched: 4. Germline-derived CDR1 and CDR2 are LGHNA and YSLEER. CDR3 length: 15 amino acids. The CDR3 spells CASSQDTGGYETQYF. In DNA form, the CDR3 reads TGCGCCAGCAGCCAAGATACAGGGGGCTATGAGACCCAGTACTTC.

The chain has TRBV5-1 and TRBJ2-1; the D gene is possibly TRBD1 (7 bases). Trimming left V 4 bases short and J 7 bases short, with 18 bases between. The length of the CDR3 is 15 residues. Per germline, CDR1 SGHRS and CDR2 YFSETQ. The CDR3 DNA is TGCGCCAGCAGCCAACCCCCAGGGGGGCAGAATGAGCAGTTCTTC. Translating it yields CASSQPPGGQNEQFF.

V usage is TRBV29-1 and J usage is TRBJ1-1; D perhaps matches TRBD1 (5 bases). Trimming took 2 bases from V and 2 from J, leaving 9 bases between them. The CDR3 is 13 amino acids. CDR1 and CDR2 from the germline V gene are SQVTM and ANQGSEA. The CDR3 DNA reads TGCAGCGTTGAAACAGGAGTCAACACTGAAGCTTTCTTT. Translation: CSVETGVNTEAFF.

The chain uses TRBV29-1 and TRBJ1-2; no clear D gene. Per the germline V gene, CDR1 is SQVTM and CDR2 is ANQGSEA. This CDR3 region has 14 residues. V gave up 2 bases and J gave up 8 bases, with 18 bases separating them. CDR3 protein: CSVEYASTEGGYTF. CDR3 nucleotides: TGCAGCGTTGAATATGCGTCCACGGAGGGAGGCTACACCTTC.

The CDR3 here is CASSYSAGGYDNEQFF. The CDR3 DNA sequence: TGTGCCAGCAGTTACTCCGCGGGGGGCTATGACAATGAGCAGTTCTTC. The chain has TRBV6-6 and TRBJ2-1, with 8 nucleotides matching TRBD2. In germline, CDR1 is MNHNY, CDR2 SVGAGI (reference sequence). Trimming removed 0 bases from V and 5 bases from J; junction bases left unmatched: 6. This CDR3 has 16 amino acids.

This chain joins TRBV9 and TRBJ2-4; TRBD2 is a possible D gene (5 bases). V was trimmed by 8 bases and J by 3 bases, leaving 9 bases between them. The germline gives CDR1 SGDLS, CDR2 YYNGEE. The CDR3 covers 12 residues. The CDR3: CARIRDKNIQYF. Here the CDR3 DNA reads TGTGCCAGAATCCGGGACAAAAACATTCAGTACTTC.

In this sample, this clonotype turned up a few times. The chain links TRBV18 to TRBJ2-7; 8 bases line up with TRBD1. V was clipped by 1 base and J by 3 bases; unmatched bases: 2. Germline CDR1 and CDR2: KGHSH and LQKENI. The CDR3 loop spans 14 amino acids. This CDR3 reads CASSPRDRSYEQYF. For the CDR3, the DNA is TGTGCCAGCTCACCACGGGACAGGAGCTACGAGCAGTACTTC.

This rearrangement joins TRBV20-1 to TRBJ2-3, with TRBD2 matching 9 bases. Germline V gene data show CDR1 as DFQATT and CDR2 as SNEGSKA (reference sequence). The CDR3 totals 16 residues. Germline trimming cut 6 bases from V and 2 bases from J; bases unmatched to any gene: 12. CDR3 sequence (DNA): TGCAGTGCAAGGTCCGTGAGCGGGGGGCCCACAGATACGCAGTATTTT. Translation: CSARSVSGGPTDTQYF.

This rearrangement joins TRBV7-2 to TRBJ1-2; D unresolved. V was cut by 5 bases and J by 4 bases, with 5 bases left in between. In germline, CDR1 is SGHTA, CDR2 FQGNSA. The CDR3 has 11 amino acids. CDR3 coding DNA: TGTGCCAGCAGCCCCTCCTATGGCTACACCTTC. It yields the protein CASSPSYGYTF.